These 10 T cell receptor beta chains came from one sample sequenced in a study of blood T cell repertoires in COVID-19. Libraries were prepared by immunoSEQ multiplex PCR; TCRdb keeps only in-frame clonotypes and omits some of them. Of approximately 400,000 clones in the sample, approximately 88% are singletons; the top ten hold 10% to 15%. Sequenced input: peripheral blood. These receptors were obtained from a woman aged 45-59 years with COVID-19, enrolled during active disease.

The gene calls are TRBV1 and TRBJ2-1; the table's D call TRBD1 went unverified against the DNA. TRBV1 is designated a pseudogene. This CDR3 region has 12 residues. The CDR3 nucleotides read TGCACCGGACGACAGCATCCGAATGAGCAGTTCTTC. This translates into CTGRQHPNEQFF.

Only one count was recorded for this clone. V usage is TRBV24-1 and J usage is TRBJ2-1; 7 bases match TRBD2. The CDR3 runs 14 residues. Germline CDR1 KGHDR, CDR2 SFDVKD. Trimming took 3 bases from V and 7 from J; bases not matched to a gene: 5. CDR3 in amino acids: CATSDLGGTNEQFF. In DNA, the CDR3 is TGTGCCACCAGTGATCTCGGGGGGACGAATGAGCAGTTCTTC.

The chain is built from TRBV5-4 and TRBJ2-2, with a tentative D call TRBD2 (6 bases). The CDR3 has 14 amino acids. CDR1 and CDR2 (germline): SGHNT, YYREEE (reference sequence). Deletions cut 3 bases from V and 6 bases from J, with 12 bases between. The CDR3 sequence: CASSSRLEAGELFF. DNA of the CDR3: TGTGCCAGCAGCTCCAGACTAGAGGCCGGGGAGCTGTTTTTT.

This clone has just a few counts. The CDR3 DNA reads TGCGCCAGCAGCTCAACAAAAGGGGGCGATGGCACTGAAGCTTTCTTT. Its translation is CASSSTKGGDGTEAFF. The chain uses TRBV5-1 and TRBJ1-1; TRBD1 agrees at 7 bases. With 3 bases clipped from V and 4 bases from J, the junction kept 12 bases outside the gene matches. There are 16 residues in the CDR3. Germline V CDR1 and CDR2: SGHRS, YFSETQ.

This chain connects TRBV13 to TRBJ2-5, with 9 bases identical to TRBD2. V lost 3 bases and J lost 5; bases outside the gene matches: 13. The CDR3 consists of 17 residues. Germline CDR1 and CDR2: PRHDT and FYEKMQ (reference sequence). Here the CDR3 DNA reads TGTGCCAGCAGCTTCCTTACTTTGGCGGGGGGGCCGGAGACCCAGTACTTC. Translating gives CASSFLTLAGGPETQYF.

The chain is built from TRBV5-5 and TRBJ1-5, with a tentative D call TRBD1 (5 bases). CDR1 is SGHKS, CDR2 YYEKEE, per germline (reference sequence). Trimming removed 4 bases at V and 4 bases at J, with 15 bases between. The CDR3 spans 15 residues. The CDR3 is CASSRGSERNQPQHF. The CDR3 DNA follows: TGTGCCAGCAGCCGGGGGTCTGAGAGGAATCAGCCCCAGCATTTT.

V and J are TRBV6-6 and TRBJ2-2; D gene ambiguous. V lost 2 bases and J 4 bases, leaving 11 bases between the germline ends. CDR3 size: 15 residues. Germline V gives CDR1 MNHNY, CDR2 SVGAGI (reference sequence). CDR3 in DNA: TGTGCCAGCAGTTACGAGAACCCGAGCACCGGGGAGCTGTTTTTT. Encoded protein: CASSYENPSTGELFF.

This chain links TRBV25-1 with TRBJ1-1; no clear D gene. Germline loops: CDR1 MGHDK, CDR2 SYGVNS. The CDR3 extends over 11 amino acids. Trimming removed 8 bases at V and 5 bases at J, with 9 bases between. CDR3 sequence reads: CASWWRTEAFF. The CDR3 bases are TGTGCCAGCTGGTGGAGGACTGAAGCTTTCTTT. The variable domain in full, completed from reference TRBV25-1 and TRBJ1-1, reads EADIYQTPRYLVIGTGKKITLECSQTMGHDKMYWYQQDPGMELHLIHYSYGVNSTEKGDLSSESTVSRIRTEHFPLTLESARPSHTSQYLCASWWRTEAFFGQGTRLTVV.

This sequence joins TRBV6-5 and TRBJ2-3; D is ambiguous. Per the germline V gene, CDR1 is MNHEY and CDR2 is SVGAGI. The CDR3 consists of 13 residues. Trimming left V 6 bases short and J 2 bases short, with 9 bases between. The DNA for the CDR3 is TGTGCCAGCAGAGGCGGCAACACAGATACGCAGTATTTT. Protein product: CASRGGNTDTQYF.

The V gene is TRBV5-1, the J gene TRBJ2-1; 13 bases line up with TRBD2. Germline V CDR1 and CDR2: SGHRS, YFSETQ. V was clipped by 5 bases and J by 0 bases; unmatched bases: 8. This CDR3 is 18 amino acids long. The CDR3 here is CASSSTSGGMSSYNEQFF. CDR3 bases: TGCGCCAGCAGTTCGACTAGCGGGGGGATGAGCTCCTACAATGAGCAGTTCTTC.